A selection of T cell receptor beta chains follows, all from one sample in a study of shared clonotypes between healthy human individuals. Measured with immunoSEQ multiplex PCR; TCRdb has only the in-frame clones, and not every one. The profile shows around 2,000,000 clones, 90% to 95% of them singletons. Input material: naive CD4+ T cells sorted from blood. The receptors shown here come from a man aged 18 to 29 in good health. The CDR3 runs from the conserved cysteine through the conserved F or W. Each record gives: clone size, J gene, V gene, CDR3 protein. Size tells how often a clone was seen (once, few, many) or the class of an expanded clone, and some rows leave it out.

clone size: .; J gene: TRBJ1-5; V gene: TRBV2; CDR3 protein: CASSDNQPQHF
clone size: .; J gene: TRBJ2-3; V gene: TRBV10-3; CDR3 protein: CAISESVGASKDTQYF
clone size: .; J gene: TRBJ1-5; V gene: TRBV7-9; CDR3 protein: CASASQERQPQHF
clone size: .; J gene: TRBJ1-1; V gene: TRBV25-1; CDR3 protein: CASSESGQYTEAFF
clone size: .; J gene: TRBJ1-6; V gene: TRBV19; CDR3 protein: CASSISETLNNSPLHF
clone size: few; J gene: TRBJ2-7; V gene: TRBV27; CDR3 protein: CASSSGVMGAYEQYF
clone size: .; J gene: TRBJ2-5; V gene: TRBV30; CDR3 protein: CAWSGTGKETQYF
clone size: once; J gene: TRBJ2-7; V gene: TRBV19; CDR3 protein: CATANAFSYEQYF
clone size: .; J gene: TRBJ1-5; V gene: TRBV10-3; CDR3 protein: CAISDRGGNQPQHF
clone size: .; J gene: TRBJ2-2; V gene: TRBV7-2; CDR3 protein: CASASIRGGELFF
clone size: .; J gene: TRBJ2-4; V gene: TRBV5-6; CDR3 protein: CASSPRQGMGNIQYF
clone size: .; J gene: TRBJ1-4; V gene: TRBV5-1; CDR3 protein: CASSLGSGLTRANEKLFF
clone size: once; J gene: TRBJ2-1; V gene: TRBV2; CDR3 protein: CASSELTSGSGGNEQFF
clone size: .; J gene: TRBJ2-7; V gene: TRBV9; CDR3 protein: CASSVGGTLSYEQYF
clone size: once; J gene: TRBJ2-3; V gene: TRBV4-1; CDR3 protein: CASSQVVSGGNPDTQYF
clone size: .; J gene: TRBJ2-7; V gene: TRBV7-6; CDR3 protein: CASSFGRYYEQYF
clone size: .; J gene: TRBJ2-5; V gene: TRBV18; CDR3 protein: CASSQLLAIQETQYF
clone size: .; J gene: TRBJ1-2; V gene: TRBV7-2; CDR3 protein: CASSLGQGVVYGYTF
clone size: .; J gene: TRBJ1-5; V gene: TRBV19; CDR3 protein: CASSPIQVNQPQHF
clone size: once; J gene: TRBJ2-1; V gene: TRBV7-9; CDR3 protein: CASSPLAEQFF
clone size: .; J gene: TRBJ1-2; V gene: TRBV10-3; CDR3 protein: CAIRQGEPNYGYTF
clone size: .; J gene: TRBJ2-7; V gene: TRBV5-1; CDR3 protein: CASSLGSGVFSEQYF
clone size: .; J gene: TRBJ1-2; V gene: TRBV29-1; CDR3 protein: CSVADYGYTF